Listed below are T cell receptor beta chains from one sample, sequenced in a study of monozygotic twins with cystic fibrosis. Sequencing was performed with immunoSEQ multiplex PCR; in TCRdb, only in-frame clones are kept and a portion is missing. Of around 8,800 clones listed, about 90% are singletons. Sequenced: blood. Every receptor here comes from a boy younger than 10 with cystic fibrosis. CDR3s include the opening cysteine and the closing phenylalanine or tryptophan.

V gene | CDR3 protein
TRBV7-2 | CASSLDSGGTDTQYF
TRBV19 | CASRHRGGQGGDIQYF
TRBV19 | CASSIRPMGGRLAETQYF
TRBV4-3 | CASSQDRQSGGNNEQFF
TRBV19 | CASWGMSTEAFF
TRBV23-1 | CASSLVQSCVETQYF
TRBV30 | CAWSVGGSSYNEQFF
TRBV4-3 | CASSQDFRETFTDTQYF
TRBV6-5 | CASGGTGVTGELFF
TRBV6-5 | CASSYVRGGGDTQYF
TRBV29-1 | CSGNDSGNTIYF
TRBV10-3 | CAITSGAGGHGDTQYF
TRBV6-1 | CASNGRSNTEAFF
TRBV4-2 | CASSQRSAGGIGELFF
TRBV6-1 | CASSDDGGANTGELFF
TRBV30 | CAWSGGVATNEKLFF
TRBV12-5 | CASHTPQGPSSYNEQFF
TRBV5-5 | CASTGDRENTEAFF
TRBV9 | CASSGEGASRVQYF
TRBV4-3 | CASSQDRERGHTF
TRBV5-6 | CASSLFGPGNQPQHF
TRBV5-1 | CASSFQETQYF
TRBV7-2 | CASSPPGGMSGYTF
TRBV9 | CASSLGLAGGNQNTGELFF
TRBV5-6 | CASSPYDGRLSGNTIYF
TRBV6-1 | CASRTGGFQETQYF
TRBV27 | CASSDLGPAGETQYF
TRBV5-1 | CASSLDVGNSPLHF
TRBV7-2 | CASSLRTANYGYTF
TRBV6-1 | CASSPRAVDEAFF
TRBV5-1 | CASSLEWAGGPLGETQYF
TRBV25-1 | CASRDRFSGNTIYF
TRBV7-9 | CASSGDRANSPLHF
TRBV5-1 | CASSPTGRGADTQYF
TRBV5-8 | CASRRTGSSYNSPLHF
TRBV13 | CASSTSGGAGRTDTQYF
TRBV15 | CATSRDQWGSTEAFF
TRBV19 | CASSRQINQPQHF
TRBV6-6 | CASSYGFTNEKLFF
TRBV11-2 | CASSPRTSGGSYQETQYF
TRBV7-3 | CASSLRGGAGTYEQYF
TRBV11-3 | CASSLDGWGLGAEAFF
TRBV14 | CASSRDSNGETQYF
TRBV7-9 | CASSSRLDWDTQYF
TRBV5-1 | CASSLGVQNLYEQYF
TRBV7-2 | CASSLAETGLTFF